In its sample, the clone carrying this T cell receptor (beta chain) was seen a few times. The data derive from a study of blood T cell repertoires in COVID-19. Clones were read by immunoSEQ multiplex PCR, and TCRdb kept only the in-frame ones, dropping some. The sample records fewer than 350,000 clones, almost 90% being singletons. The CDR3 is made up of 15 amino acids. Germline CDR1 KGHSH, CDR2 LQKENI. The ends were cut back, 0 bases at V and 7 bases at J, with 15 bases in the middle. The specimen sequenced was PBMCs or T cells enriched from blood (not recorded which). The clonotype originates from a young woman with acute COVID-19. The J gene is TRBJ1-2, the V gene TRBV18; the D is unclear. For the CDR3, the DNA is TGTGCCAGCTCACCACCGACGCGGTTCGCCCCTGGCTACACCTTC. Its translation is CASSPPTRFAPGYTF.